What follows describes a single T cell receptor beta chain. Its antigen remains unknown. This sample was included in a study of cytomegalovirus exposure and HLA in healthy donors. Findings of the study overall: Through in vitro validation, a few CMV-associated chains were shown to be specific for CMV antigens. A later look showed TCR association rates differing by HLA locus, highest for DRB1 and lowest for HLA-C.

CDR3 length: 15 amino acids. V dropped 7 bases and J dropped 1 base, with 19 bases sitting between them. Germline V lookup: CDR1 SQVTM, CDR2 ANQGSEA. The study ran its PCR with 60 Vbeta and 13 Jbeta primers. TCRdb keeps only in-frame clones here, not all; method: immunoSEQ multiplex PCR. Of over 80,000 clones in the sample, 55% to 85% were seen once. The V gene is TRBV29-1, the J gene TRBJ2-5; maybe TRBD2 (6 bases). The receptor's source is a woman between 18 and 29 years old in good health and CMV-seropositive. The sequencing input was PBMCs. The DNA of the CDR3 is TGCAGCGGCAGAGAAGGGAGGTCTGCCCAAGAGACCCAGTACTTC. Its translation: CSGREGRSAQETQYF.